This T cell receptor beta chain was retrieved from a study of CD8+ T cells in alopecia areata. Study outcomes and limitations: Greater clonality was observed in lesional scalp samples, especially alopecia totalis/universalis, versus normal scalp. When scalp samples are sequenced, resident alphabeta T cells of normal skin are also captured.

Sorting of pooled cutaneous lymph node cells was based on CD4, CD8alpha, NKG2D, NKG2ACE and other markers. A word on this clone: The target antigen is unknown. Genes and germline come from the mouse. The CDR3 end is not reached by the read, which stops 4 residues before it; the germline J gene fills it in.

RNA, once extracted, was reverse transcribed into cDNA for use as the sequencing template. Only in-frame clones appear in the TCRdb table, and some are missing; sequencing was by immunoSEQ multiplex PCR. Sampling found approximately 280,000 clones, none seen once. Germline V gene sequence: CDR1 FNHDT, CDR2 SITEND (reference sequence). The length of the CDR3 is 15 residues. The ends lost 5 bases at V and 3 bases at J; junction bases unmatched: 8. V and J are TRBV19 and TRBJ2-7, with 10 bases identical to TRBD2. Material: CD4+ T cells sorted from a lymph node. The clonotype originates from a C3H/HeJ mouse with alopecia areata. These mice share the MHC haplotype H2-k. The covered CDR3 bases are TGTGCCAGCAGACCGGCCGACTGGGGGGACTAT. Translated: CASRPADWGDY. The whole CDR3 sequence is CASRPADWGDYEQYF.